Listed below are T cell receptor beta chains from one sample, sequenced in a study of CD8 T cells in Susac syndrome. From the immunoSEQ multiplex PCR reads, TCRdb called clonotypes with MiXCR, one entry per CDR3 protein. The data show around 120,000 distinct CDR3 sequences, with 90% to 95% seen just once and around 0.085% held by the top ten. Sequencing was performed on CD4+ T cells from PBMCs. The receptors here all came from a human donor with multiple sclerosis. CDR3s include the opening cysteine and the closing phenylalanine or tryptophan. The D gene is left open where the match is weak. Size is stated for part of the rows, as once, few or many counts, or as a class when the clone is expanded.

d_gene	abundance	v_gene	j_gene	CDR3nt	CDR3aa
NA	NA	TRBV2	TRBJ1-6	TGTGCCAGCAGTGAATGGGACGGAAGGAATTCACCCCTCCACTTT	CASSEWDGRNSPLHF
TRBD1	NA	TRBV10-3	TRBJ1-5	TGTGCCATCAGTGACCGCGACAGGGGCGGAGGGAAGAATCAGCCCCAGCATTTT	CAISDRDRGGGKNQPQHF
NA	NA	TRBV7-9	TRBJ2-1	TGTGCCAGCAGCTCGCTAGGGCACCCTTACAATGAGCAGTTCTTC	CASSSLGHPYNEQFF
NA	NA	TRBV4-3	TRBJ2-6	TGCGCCAGCAGCCAAGATCTGGGGGAGTCTGGGGCCAACGTCCTGACTTTC	CASSQDLGESGANVLTF
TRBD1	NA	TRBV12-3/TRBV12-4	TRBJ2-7	TGTGCCAGCAGTTTCCCGTCGGGACAGGGATCCTACGAGCAGTACTTC	CASSFPSGQGSYEQYF
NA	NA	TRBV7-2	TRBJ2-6	TGTGCCAGCAGCTTCCAGGGTTCTGGGGCCAACGTCCTGACTTTC	CASSFQGSGANVLTF
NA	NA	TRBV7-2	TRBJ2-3	TGTGCCAGCAGCTTGTATCCCCCGTCCCGCGGGTACACAGATACGCAGTATTTT	CASSLYPPSRGYTDTQYF
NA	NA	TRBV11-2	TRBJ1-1	TGTGCCAGCAGCCCATGGGTAGATGGGAACACTGAAGCTTTCTTT	CASSPWVDGNTEAFF
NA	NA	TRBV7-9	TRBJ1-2	TGTGCCAGCAGCTTGACGGTTGGGGCAGGGACTGGGGGAAACTATGGCTACACCTTC	CASSLTVGAGTGGNYGYTF
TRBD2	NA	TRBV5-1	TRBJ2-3	TGCGCCAGCAGCTTAGCGGGGGGTACAGATACGCAGTATTTT	CASSLAGGTDTQYF
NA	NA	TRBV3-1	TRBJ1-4	TGTGCCAGCAGCCAAGATGCAGGGGAAAATGAAAAACTGTTTTTT	CASSQDAGENEKLFF
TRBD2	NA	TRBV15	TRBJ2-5	TGTGCCACCAGCAGACGTAGCGGGGGGGCAAAGGAGACCCAGTACTTC	CATSRRSGGAKETQYF
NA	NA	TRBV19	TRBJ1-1	TGTGCCAGTACGACCGGGGTGATGAACACTGAAGCTTTCTTT	CASTTGVMNTEAFF
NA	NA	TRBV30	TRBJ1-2	TGTGCCTGGAATCCCTTTAGGTCGTACGACTATGGCTACACCTTC	CAWNPFRSYDYGYTF
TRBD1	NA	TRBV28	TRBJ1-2	TGTGCCAGCAGTTTAGGGGACAGGGCTAGGGGCTACACCTTC	CASSLGDRARGYTF
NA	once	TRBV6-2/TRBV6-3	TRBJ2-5	TGTGCCACTTCTCCCGGGGCGGGGGAGACCCAGTACTTC	CATSPGAGETQYF
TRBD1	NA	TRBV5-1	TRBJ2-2	TGCGCCAGCGGACAGGGTTCCACCGGGGAGCTGTTTTTT	CASGQGSTGELFF
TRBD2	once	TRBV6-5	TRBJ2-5	TGTGCCAGCAGGGTTAGCGGGCAAGAGACCCAGTACTTC	CASRVSGQETQYF
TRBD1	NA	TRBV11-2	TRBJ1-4	TGTGCCAGCAGCTCGACCGGACAGGGGAAACTGTTTTTT	CASSSTGQGKLFF
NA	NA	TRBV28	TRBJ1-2	TGTGCCAGCAGTTTGGCAGGGAACTATGGCTACACCTTC	CASSLAGNYGYTF
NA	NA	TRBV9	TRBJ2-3	TGTGCCAGCAGCGCTCCTACTTTAGATACGCAGTATTTT	CASSAPTLDTQYF
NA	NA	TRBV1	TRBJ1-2	TGCACCAGCAGCCATCCTACGGGGGGCAATTTGGGTGGCTACACCTTC	CTSSHPTGGNLGGYTF
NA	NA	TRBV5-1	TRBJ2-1	TGCGCCAGCAGCTTGAGGGGCGGCCGGAGCTCCTACAATGAGCAGTTCTTC	CASSLRGGRSSYNEQFF
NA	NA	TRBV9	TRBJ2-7	TGTGCCAGCAGCGTAGCCGAGGGGGTCTACGAGCAGTACTTC	CASSVAEGVYEQYF
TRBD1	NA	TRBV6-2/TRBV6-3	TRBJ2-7	TGTGCCAGCAGTTACCTATCCACAGGGGAATCCTACGAGCAGTACTTC	CASSYLSTGESYEQYF
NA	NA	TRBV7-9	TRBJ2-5	TGTGCCAGCAGCCCCTGGGCGCGGGCGTACCAAGAGACCCAGTACTTC	CASSPWARAYQETQYF
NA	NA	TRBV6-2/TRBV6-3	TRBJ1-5	TGTGCCAGCAGTCGGGAATATTCCGAACCCCAGCATTTT	CASSREYSEPQHF
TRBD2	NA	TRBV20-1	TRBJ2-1	TGCAGTGCTAGAGCCGCGGGGGGCGTGGGTAGCTCCTACAATGAGCAGTTCTTC	CSARAAGGVGSSYNEQFF
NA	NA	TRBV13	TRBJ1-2	TGTGCCAGCAGCGTGACAACGGACAGCCTCTATGGCTACACCTTC	CASSVTTDSLYGYTF
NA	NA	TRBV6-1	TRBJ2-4	TGTGCCAGCAGTCAGAGGGCGGACCTAGCCAAAAACATTCAGTACTTC	CASSQRADLAKNIQYF
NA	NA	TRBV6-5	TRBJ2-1	TGTGCCAGCAGTTACCCGGGATGGGCGCGACCTAAAGATGGGAATGAGCAGTTCTTC	CASSYPGWARPKDGNEQFF
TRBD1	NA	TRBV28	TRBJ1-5	TGTGCCAGCAGTACCGACAGGGTTGGGAATCAGCCCCAGCATTTT	CASSTDRVGNQPQHF
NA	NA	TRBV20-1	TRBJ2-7	TGCAGTGCTAGAGATCGCCTACAGCAGTACTTC	CSARDRLQQYF
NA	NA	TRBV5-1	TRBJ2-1	TGCGCCAGCAGCCTCTTTGGACTATCGGACAATGAGCAGTTCTTC	CASSLFGLSDNEQFF
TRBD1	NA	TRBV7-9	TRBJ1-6	TGTGCCAGCAGCTTAGTCACAGGGGATAATTCACCCCTCCACTTT	CASSLVTGDNSPLHF
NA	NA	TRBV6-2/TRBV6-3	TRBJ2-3	TGTGCCAGCAAAGGAGGGTACACAGATACGCAGTATTTT	CASKGGYTDTQYF
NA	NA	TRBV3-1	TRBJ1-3	TGTGCCAGCAGCCAAGATCACGGGGGTTTGAGCTCTGGAAACACCATATATTTT	CASSQDHGGLSSGNTIYF
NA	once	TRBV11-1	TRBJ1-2	TGTGCCAGTACGAAGGGGGCTAACTATGGCTACACCTTC	CASTKGANYGYTF
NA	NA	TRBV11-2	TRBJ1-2	TGTGCCAGCAGCTTCGGGGTTTGGGGTCCAGCTAACTATGGCTACACCTTC	CASSFGVWGPANYGYTF
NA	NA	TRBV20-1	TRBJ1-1	TGCAGTGCTAGAGATGGCCCGCTAACTGAAGCTTTCTTT	CSARDGPLTEAFF
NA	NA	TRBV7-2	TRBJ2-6	TGTGCCAGCAGCTTGACCCTCTCTGGGGCCAACGTCCTGACTTTC	CASSLTLSGANVLTF
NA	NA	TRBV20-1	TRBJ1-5	TGCAGTGCTTCTTCAGGAGATCAGCCCCAGCATTTT	CSASSGDQPQHF
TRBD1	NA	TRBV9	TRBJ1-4	TGTGCCAGCAGCGTATCAGGCGGGACAGTTAATGAAAAACTGTTTTTT	CASSVSGGTVNEKLFF